A selection of T cell receptor beta chains follows, all from one sample in a study of T cell changes during pregnancy in multiple sclerosis. Libraries were prepared by immunoSEQ multiplex PCR; TCRdb keeps only in-frame clonotypes and omits some of them. The data hold 78,000 or so clones, with 92% observed a single time. This material consisted of peripheral blood, taken before pregnancy. The receptors stem from a female donor with multiple sclerosis, enrolled in a pregnancy study. CDR3s include the opening cysteine and the closing phenylalanine or tryptophan. D genes are given only for firm matches. Not every row has a clone size; where given, it reads once, few, many or a size class.

TRBD1,TRBV28,TRBJ1-5,NA,CASSLSRGLGSVVEPQHF,TGTGCCAGCAGTTTGTCCAGGGGGCTAGGGAGCGTCGTCGAGCCCCAGCATTTT
NA,TRBV27,TRBJ1-1,NA,CASSSPVKGLTEAFF,TGTGCCAGCAGCTCCCCCGTTAAGGGGCTCACTGAAGCTTTCTTT
NA,TRBV18,TRBJ2-3,NA,CASSPIPGIGTDTQYF,TGTGCCAGCTCACCAATCCCAGGGATCGGCACAGATACGCAGTATTTT
NA,TRBV7-9,TRBJ2-3,few,CASSLTDTQYF,TGTGCCAGCAGCCTCACAGATACGCAGTATTTT
TRBD1,TRBV28,TRBJ2-7,NA,CASSLPEDRANEQYF,TGTGCCAGCAGTTTACCCGAGGACAGGGCTAACGAGCAGTACTTC
TRBD2,TRBV19,TRBJ2-1,NA,CASSIAAGANEQFF,TGTGCCAGTAGTATAGCAGCGGGAGCTAATGAGCAGTTCTTC
NA,TRBV6-6,TRBJ1-1,NA,CASSYQGDTEAFF,TGTGCCAGCAGTTACCAGGGCGACACTGAAGCTTTCTTT
NA,TRBV7-2,TRBJ1-5,NA,CASSLASGSPVQPQHF,TGTGCCAGCAGCTTAGCCTCCGGGTCCCCTGTGCAGCCCCAGCATTTT
TRBD1,TRBV28,TRBJ2-2,NA,CASSPAIQGFTGELFF,TGTGCCAGCAGCCCCGCCATACAGGGGTTCACCGGGGAGCTGTTTTTT
TRBD2,TRBV27,TRBJ2-7,NA,CASSLKGDSAGGHEQYF,TGTGCCAGCAGTTTGAAGGGGGACTCAGCGGGAGGACACGAGCAGTACTTC
TRBD2,TRBV18,TRBJ2-3,NA,CASSPGLAGDSTDTQYF,TGTGCCAGCTCACCAGGACTAGCGGGGGACAGCACAGATACGCAGTATTTT
TRBD1,TRBV2,TRBJ2-5,NA,CASSWGQLGGETQYF,TGTGCCAGCAGTTGGGGACAGCTGGGTGGAGAGACCCAGTACTTC